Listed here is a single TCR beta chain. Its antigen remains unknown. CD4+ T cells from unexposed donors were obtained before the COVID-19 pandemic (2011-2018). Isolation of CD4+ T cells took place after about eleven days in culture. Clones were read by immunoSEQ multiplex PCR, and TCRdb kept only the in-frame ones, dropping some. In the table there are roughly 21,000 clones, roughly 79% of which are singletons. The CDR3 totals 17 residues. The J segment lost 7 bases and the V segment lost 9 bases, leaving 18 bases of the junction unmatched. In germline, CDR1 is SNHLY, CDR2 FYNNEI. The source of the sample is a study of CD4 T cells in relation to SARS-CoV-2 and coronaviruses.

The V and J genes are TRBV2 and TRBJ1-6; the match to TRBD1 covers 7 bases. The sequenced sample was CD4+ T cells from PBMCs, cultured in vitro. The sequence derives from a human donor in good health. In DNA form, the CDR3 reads TGTGCCAGTTATCTCGCCTCTAGCACAGGGGAAAATTCACCCCTCCACTTT. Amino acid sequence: CASYLASSTGENSPLHF.